One sample yielded the 24 T cell receptor beta chains listed below, sequenced in a study of shared clonotypes between healthy human individuals. Libraries were prepared by immunoSEQ multiplex PCR; TCRdb keeps only in-frame clonotypes and omits some of them. The sample contains over 2,000,000 clones, around 93% of which appear only once. Naive CD8 cells comprised CD45RO-negative, CCR7-positively selected cells, excluding terminally differentiated effector memory CD45RA+ cells. Sequencing used naive CD8+ T cells from PBMCs. The source of these receptors is a man aged 18 to 30 in good health. Some clones in this sample may be carry-over from other donors' samples.

V is TRBV27 and J is TRBJ2-7; 14 bases are shared with TRBD2. V lost 5 bases, J lost 2 bases, and 11 bases stayed unmatched. Germline CDR1 reads MNHEY; CDR2 reads SMNVEV (reference sequence). This CDR3 spans 18 amino acids. The CDR3 is CASSPIGTSGSRAYEQYF. The CDR3 bases are TGTGCCAGCAGTCCAATTGGGACTAGCGGGAGTAGGGCCTACGAGCAGTACTTC.

The count of this clone is one. The chain couples TRBV5-4 to TRBJ2-7; no clear D. Germline V gene sequence: CDR1 SGHNT, CDR2 YYREEE (reference sequence). The length of the CDR3 is 15 residues. V was shortened by 0 bases and J by 0 bases, with 10 bases between the two germline ends. The CDR3 loop reads CASSLEGIGSYEQYF. CDR3 nucleotides: TGTGCCAGCAGCTTGGAGGGAATAGGCTCCTACGAGCAGTACTTC.

This clone has a single count. The chain employs TRBV5-4 and TRBJ2-1; 10 nucleotides match TRBD2. J gave up 9 bases and V 4 bases, and 13 bases lay outside the gene matches. CDR3 length: 16 amino acids. Germline loops: CDR1 SGHNT, CDR2 YYREEE (reference sequence). CDR3 DNA sequence: TGTGCCAGCAGCCCGAGGACTAGCGGAGTTAGGGGTGAGCAGTTCTTC. This sequence encodes CASSPRTSGVRGEQFF.

The V call is TRBV28, the J call TRBJ2-7, with a weak D call TRBD2 (6 bases). Germline CDR1 and CDR2: MDHEN and SYDVKM. CDR3 length: 12 residues. The germline V and J ends were trimmed by 5 bases and 6 bases, with 11 bases remaining between them. CDR3 protein: CASSRRDSEQYF. CDR3 sequence (DNA): TGTGCCAGCAGTCGGCGGGACTCCGAGCAGTACTTC.

This chain uses TRBV7-8 with TRBJ1-2; a possible D gene is TRBD1 (5 bases). Germline CDR1 SGHVS, CDR2 FQNEAQ. The CDR3 contains 16 residues. The V and J ends lost 0 bases and 6 bases respectively, with 17 bases between them. CDR3 DNA: TGTGCCAGCAGCTTAGCGCGGGGCAGGGAAGATGATGGCTACACCTTC. Translating it yields CASSLARGREDDGYTF.

The chain combines TRBV6-1 with TRBJ1-1; 7 positions match TRBD1. Germline-derived CDR1 and CDR2 are MNHNS and SASEGT. This CDR3 comprises 15 residues. Unmatched junction bases numbered 9, after V lost 7 bases and J lost 1 base. CDR3 in DNA: TGTGCCAGCAAACCACGACAGGGTGGGAACACTGAAGCTTTCTTT. This codes for CASKPRQGGNTEAFF.

V usage is TRBV7-8 and J usage is TRBJ2-1; tentatively, D is TRBD2 (5 bases). The V and J ends lost 5 bases and 5 bases respectively, with 13 bases between them. From germline, CDR1 is SGHVS and CDR2 FQNEAQ. The CDR3 totals 14 residues. The CDR3, as DNA: TGTGCCAGCAGCCCCTTTTTCGGGGACAATGAGCAGTTCTTC. Translating it yields CASSPFFGDNEQFF.

This clone was picked up one time. The J gene is TRBJ2-3, the V gene TRBV5-1; 8 bases agree with TRBD2. V lost 4 bases, J lost 3 bases, and 13 bases stayed unmatched. The CDR3 contains 17 residues. Germline values: CDR1 SGHRS, CDR2 YFSETQ. In DNA, the CDR3 is TGCGCCAGCAGCCTAAGAGACACGGGACTAGTAACAGATACGCAGTATTTT. This sequence encodes CASSLRDTGLVTDTQYF.

This clone was detected only once. The J gene is TRBJ1-1, the V gene TRBV7-9; no reliable D call. The CDR3 totals 14 residues. The ends were cut back, 6 bases at V and 0 bases at J, with 11 bases in the middle. Per the germline V gene, CDR1 is SEHNR and CDR2 is FQNEAQ (reference sequence). The CDR3 sequence: CASSWAGMNTEAFF. For the CDR3, the DNA is TGTGCCAGCAGTTGGGCCGGCATGAACACTGAAGCTTTCTTT. The whole variable domain, remainder taken from reference TRBV7-9 and TRBJ1-1, is DTGVSQNPRHKITKRGQNVTFRCDPISEHNRLYWYRQTLGQGPEFLTYFQNEAQLEKSRLLSDRFSAERPKGSFSTLEIQRTEQGDSAMYLCASSWAGMNTEAFFGQGTRLTVV.

The chain couples TRBV6-6 to TRBJ1-5; tentatively, D is TRBD1 (5 bases). The CDR3 loop spans 15 amino acids. Germline V CDR1 and CDR2: MNHNY, SVGAGI (reference sequence). The V end lost 2 bases, the J end lost 4 bases, and 12 bases lay between the germline ends. CDR3 residues: CASSYLRGQNQPQHF. The CDR3 bases are TGTGCCAGCAGTTACCTCCGGGGCCAGAATCAGCCCCAGCATTTT.

With respect to this clone: The sample holds other DNA sequences that translate to the same CDR3. The rearrangement joins TRBV5-1 to TRBJ1-1; TRBD1 might be the D (6 bases). The CDR3 loop spans 15 amino acids. Germline V gene sequence: CDR1 SGHRS, CDR2 YFSETQ. Trimming removed 0 bases at V and 5 bases at J, with 14 bases between. CDR3 region: CASSLAGARGTEAFF. The CDR3 nucleotides are TGCGCCAGCAGCTTGGCCGGTGCCAGGGGAACTGAAGCTTTCTTT.

This clone has a handful of counts. The sample has other DNA sequences that encode this CDR3 too. This chain uses TRBV30 with TRBJ1-1; perhaps TRBD1 as D (5 bases). V gave up 0 bases and J gave up 4 bases, with 6 bases separating them. CDR1 GTSNPN and CDR2 SVGIG come from the germline V gene (reference sequence). The CDR3 sequence is 12 residues long. CDR3 sequence: CAWSVGGTEAFF. The CDR3 DNA reads TGTGCCTGGAGTGTTGGGGGCACTGAAGCTTTCTTT.

A word on this clone: Other DNA sequences of this sample code for an identical CDR3. This chain connects TRBV27 to TRBJ2-7, with D perhaps TRBD2 (6 bases). The length of the CDR3 is 13 residues. Per germline, CDR1 MNHEY and CDR2 SMNVEV (reference sequence). The V end lost 0 bases, the J end lost 4 bases, and 7 bases lay between the germline ends. CDR3 amino acids: CASSLSSGYEQYF. Written as DNA, the CDR3 is TGTGCCAGCAGTTTATCGAGCGGGTACGAGCAGTACTTC.

This chain links TRBV10-3 with TRBJ2-1; TRBD2 aligns across 14 bases. This CDR3 comprises 18 residues. Per the germline V gene, CDR1 is ENHRY and CDR2 is SYGVKD. V dropped 5 bases and J dropped 0; count of bases not matched to a gene: 6. CDR3 DNA sequence: TGTGCCATCAGTAGGACTAGCGGGAGGCCCCCCTCCTACAATGAGCAGTTCTTC. Translation: CAISRTSGRPPSYNEQFF.

The CDR3 DNA reads TGTGCCAGCAGCCCTCAGATCACAGATACGCAGTATTTT. Translated, it gives CASSPQITDTQYF. The rearrangement joins TRBV11-3 to TRBJ2-3; D gene unclear. Trimming removed 5 bases from V and 2 bases from J, with 8 bases in between. The CDR3 spans 13 residues. The germline CDR1 and CDR2 sequences are SGHNT and YENEEA. The full variable domain, with the rest looked up from reference TRBV11-3 and TRBJ2-3, is EAGVVQSPRYKIIEKKQPVAFWCNPISGHNTLYWYLQNLGQGPELLIRYENEEAVDDSQLPKDRFSAERLKGVDSTLKIQPAELGDSAVYLCASSPQITDTQYFGPGTRLTVL.

This chain links TRBV10-3 with TRBJ1-2; D not resolved. Germline loops: CDR1 ENHRY, CDR2 SYGVKD. Trimming left V 10 bases short and J 1 base short, with 19 bases between. CDR3 length: 15 residues. This CDR3 reads CATYGPGRDNYGYTF. The CDR3 DNA is TGTGCCACCTACGGTCCGGGGAGGGATAACTATGGCTACACCTTC.

The genes are TRBV6-4 and TRBJ1-2, with unresolved D. CDR1 and CDR2 from the germline V gene are MRHNA and SNTAGT. The ends were cut back, 5 bases at V and 4 bases at J, with 17 bases in the middle. CDR3 length: 15 amino acids. The CDR3 protein is CASSPTVGAPYGYTF. CDR3 nucleotide sequence: TGTGCCAGCAGTCCCACGGTGGGAGCCCCCTATGGCTACACCTTC.

This rearrangement joins TRBV7-3 to TRBJ2-3, with D tentatively TRBD1 (5 bases). The V end was cut by 1 base, the J end by 5 bases, with 10 bases between. This CDR3 contains 14 residues. Germline V gene sequence: CDR1 SGHTA, CDR2 FQGTGA. Written as DNA, the CDR3 is TGTGCCAGCAGCTTAAATGGGGCTAGAGATACGCAGTATTTT. It encodes CASSLNGARDTQYF.

CDR3 region: CASSLVGYSSYNEQFF. The CDR3 bases are TGTGCCAGCAGCTTAGTTGGGTATAGCTCCTACAATGAGCAGTTCTTC. V is TRBV7-9 and J is TRBJ2-1; D is uncertain. Germline loops: CDR1 SEHNR, CDR2 FQNEAQ (reference sequence). CDR3 length: 16 amino acids. V lost 1 base to trimming and J lost 0 bases, with 10 bases between them.

This clone showed up just once. The rearrangement links TRBV6-1 to TRBJ2-1, with 10 bases identical to TRBD2. The germline CDR1 and CDR2 sequences are MNHNS and SASEGT. Trimming at V came to 4 bases and at J to 9 bases, leaving 12 bases not matched to a gene. There are 16 residues in the CDR3. The CDR3 nucleotides read TGTGCCAGCAGTGGAGGTGTGAGCGGGAGGGCCGGTGAGCAGTTCTTC. This translates into CASSGGVSGRAGEQFF.

This rearrangement joins TRBV15 to TRBJ2-7, with D possibly being TRBD1 or TRBD2 (5 bases each). This CDR3 is built from 13 residues. Trimming removed 0 bases from V and 6 bases from J, with 9 bases in between. From germline, CDR1 is LNHNV and CDR2 YYDKDF (reference sequence). In DNA form, the CDR3 reads TGTGCCACCAGCAGAGATGAGGGGCCCGAGCAGTACTTC. It yields the protein CATSRDEGPEQYF. The whole variable domain, remainder taken from reference TRBV15 and TRBJ2-7, is DAMVIQNPRYQVTQFGKPVTLSCSQTLNHNVMYWYQQKSSQAPKLLFHYYDKDFNNEADTPDNFQSRRPNTSFCFLDIRSPGLGDTAMYLCATSRDEGPEQYFGPGTRLTVT.

The chain combines TRBV19 with TRBJ2-1; 10 bases fit TRBD1. There are 15 residues in the CDR3. V shed 5 bases and J 9 bases; nucleotides not matched to a gene: 10. From germline, CDR1 is LNHDA and CDR2 SQIVND (reference sequence). The CDR3 protein is CASSSWRDRGSEQFF. The CDR3 nucleotides are TGTGCCAGTAGTTCCTGGCGGGACAGGGGTTCTGAGCAGTTCTTC.

The J gene is TRBJ2-7, the V gene TRBV9; possible D gene TRBD1, 6 bases. V lost 3 bases and J 2 bases, leaving 12 bases between the germline ends. The CDR3 has 14 amino acids. Germline V CDR1 and CDR2: SGDLS, YYNGEE. CDR3 region: CASSEGDRPYEQYF. The CDR3 DNA follows: TGTGCCAGCAGCGAGGGGGACCGACCCTACGAGCAGTACTTC.

The rearrangement uses TRBV7-3 and TRBJ2-7, with 14 bases aligning to TRBD2. The CDR3 contains 15 residues. CDR1 and CDR2 (germline): SGHTA, FQGTGA. Trimming at V came to 5 bases and at J to 4 bases, leaving 4 bases not matched to a gene. The CDR3 loop reads CASSKGLAGEYEQYF. CDR3 nucleotides: TGTGCCAGCAGCAAGGGACTAGCGGGGGAGTACGAGCAGTACTTC. The full variable domain, its missing parts supplied by reference TRBV7-3 and TRBJ2-7, is GAGVSQTPSNKVTEKGKYVELRCDPISGHTALYWYRQSLGQGPEFLIYFQGTGAADDSGLPNDRFFAVRPEGSVSTLKIQRTERGDSAVYLCASSKGLAGEYEQYFGPGTRLTVT.